This T cell receptor (beta chain) derives from a study of cytotoxic CD8 clonotypes in ibrutinib-treated CLL. For the study at large: Among responders, some 25 were partial and 2 complete; after median about 72 months, 14 stayed remitted and some twelve progressed.

A note on this clone: Its matching antigen is unknown.

The table came from immunoSEQ multiplex PCR; TCRdb's copy has only in-frame clones and leaves some out. The repertoire holds about 68,000 clones, with roughly nine tenths as singletons. PBMCs were cryopreserved, and roughly 2 micrograms of genomic DNA from them went into TCR beta libraries. CDR1 is LNHDA, CDR2 SQIVND, per germline (reference sequence). The CDR3 consists of 14 residues. V lost 5 bases, J lost 3 bases, and 14 bases lay in between. Study-level findings and limits: Baseline levels were approached again at progression, after clonality had risen at ibrutinib response. T-cell clonality at baseline went above that of age-matched healthy donors and rose and fell with circulating CD8+ T-cell counts.

This receptor was taken from a human donor with chronic lymphocytic leukemia. The chain is built from TRBV19 and TRBJ2-7; no reliable D call. Sequencing was performed on PBMCs, taken after 12 months of ibrutinib treatment. The CDR3 region has the DNA TGTGCCAGTAGTCGGTCAGAAACATTCTACGAGCAGTACTTC. This sequence encodes CASSRSETFYEQYF.